This T cell receptor (beta chain) emerged from a study of graft-versus-host responses after intestinal transplantation. Study overall: Recipients got multivisceral, liver-intestinal, or isolated intestinal transplants. Each recipient received anti-thymocyte globulin induction, then tacrolimus and steroids for 2 to 3 years. Whole-study findings and limits: Individuals who had graft-donor T cell macrochimerism had allografts that showed high graft-versus-host to host-versus-graft clonal ratios. The recipient marrow held GvH clones, and some of them showed up first in ileum or blood.

With respect to this clone: Antigen unknown.

Clones were read by immunoSEQ multiplex PCR, and TCRdb kept only the in-frame ones, dropping some. The data hold tens of thousands of clones, with over 85% observed a single time. The CDR3 has 11 amino acids. CDR1 and CDR2 from the germline V gene are SQVTM and ANQGSEA. Trimming left V 4 bases short and J 7 bases short, with 10 bases between. The TCR was taken from a human donor who received an intestinal transplant. The sequencing here drew on unstimulated CD8+ T cells sorted from spleen or lymph node cells, taken before intestinal transplant. The J gene is TRBJ1-1, the V gene TRBV29-1; a weak D match, TRBD1 (5 bases). The CDR3 bases are TGCAGCGTTGTTTGGGGCCTTGAAGCTTTCTTT. Protein product: CSVVWGLEAFF.